This T cell receptor (beta chain) is drawn from a study of T-cell memory formation after mild COVID-19. TCR alpha and TCR beta cDNA libraries carrying sample barcodes and UMIs were produced by 5'RACE using constant-segment primers. TCRdb fed the 5' RACE reads into MiXCR, producing one record per CDR3 protein. The data show hundreds of thousands of distinct CDR3 sequences, around 15% seen once. Points from the study as a whole: The CD4+ clones that contracted clustered mainly within CM and EM, and the CD8+ clones concentrated in EMRA.

As concerns this clonotype: Antigen specificity is unknown.

The germline CDR1 and CDR2 sequences are DFQATT and SNEGSKA (reference sequence). The CDR3 is 16 amino acids. The V gene lost 6 bases and the J gene lost 2 bases, with 20 bases spanning the gap. The chain recombines TRBV20-1 with TRBJ2-1, with D possibly TRBD1 on 6 matching bases. The TCR was taken from a man younger than 35 who had mild COVID-19 (a few samples of this study predate the infection). Cell type and time point are not known. The specimen sequenced was PBMCs or a T cell subset sorted from them (not recorded which). As DNA, the CDR3 is TGCAGTGCCGCCCCCACAGGGAAATTTACCTACAATGAGCAGTTCTTC. It codes for CSAAPTGKFTYNEQFF.